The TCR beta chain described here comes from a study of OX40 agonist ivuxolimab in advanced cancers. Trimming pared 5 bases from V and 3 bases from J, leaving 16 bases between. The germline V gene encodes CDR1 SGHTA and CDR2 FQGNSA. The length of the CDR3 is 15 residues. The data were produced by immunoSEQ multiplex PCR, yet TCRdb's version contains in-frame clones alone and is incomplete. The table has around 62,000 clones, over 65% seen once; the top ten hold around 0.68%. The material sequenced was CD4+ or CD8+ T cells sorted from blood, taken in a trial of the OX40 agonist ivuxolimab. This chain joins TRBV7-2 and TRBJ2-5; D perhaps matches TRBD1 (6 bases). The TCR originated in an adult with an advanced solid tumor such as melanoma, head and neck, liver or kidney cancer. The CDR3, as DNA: TGTGCCAGCAGCCCCCTTTTGGGGGCGGAAGAGACCCAGTACTTC. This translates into CASSPLLGAEETQYF.